A selection of T cell receptor beta chains follows, all from one sample in a study of spatial heterogeneity in lung cancer. Using its own MiXCR run on the 5' RACE reads, TCRdb lists one record per CDR3 protein. The sample has over 8,500 distinct CDR3 sequences, roughly 5.5% seen once. Here the sequenced sample was lung tumor tissue, taken at surgery. The receptors derive from a female donor with early-stage non-small cell lung cancer. Each CDR3 is given with its conserved first and last residue. The D gene is left open where the match is weak. Part of the rows lack a size; the others show once, few, many or a class for expanded clones.

>TRBV6-2/TRBV6-3|TRBJ2-1|many|TRBD1
CASSPTGTANNEQFF
TGTGCCAGCAGCCCGACCGGGACAGCTAACAATGAGCAGTTCTTC
>TRBV6-2/TRBV6-3|TRBJ2-4|medium-sized|TRBD2
CASRAPGTSGNIQYF
TGTGCCAGCAGAGCCCCCGGGACTAGTGGTAACATTCAGTACTTC
>TRBV7-8|TRBJ2-7|NA|TRBD1
CASSSPGQGVYEQYF
TGTGCCAGCAGCTCTCCGGGACAGGGGGTGTACGAGCAGTACTTC
>TRBV20-1|TRBJ2-1|medium-sized|NA
CSANSGQTYNEQFF
TGCAGTGCTAATTCTGGACAGACCTACAATGAGCAGTTCTTC
>TRBV6-2/TRBV6-3|TRBJ1-5|many|NA
CSSGGGNQPQHF
TGTTCCTCCGGGGGAGGGAATCAGCCCCAGCATTTT
>TRBV27|TRBJ2-1|hyperexpanded|NA
CASSKGGYEQFF
TGTGCCAGCAGTAAAGGGGGGTATGAGCAGTTCTTC
>TRBV10-3|TRBJ2-1|many|NA
CAISGTTRYNEQFF
TGTGCCATCAGTGGTACTACTAGATACAATGAGCAGTTCTTC
>TRBV6-1|TRBJ1-5|many|NA
CASVTKRSPDRSNQPQHF
TGTGCCAGCGTGACCAAAAGATCCCCGGACAGAAGCAATCAGCCCCAGCATTTT
>TRBV12-3/TRBV12-4|TRBJ2-7|few|TRBD2
CASSRPGLAGSYEQYF
TGTGCCAGCAGTCGACCGGGACTAGCGGGGTCCTACGAGCAGTACTTC
>TRBV12-3/TRBV12-4|TRBJ2-3|many|NA
CASSVGMFDTQYF
TGTGCCAGCAGTGTAGGAATGTTTGATACGCAGTATTTT
>TRBV5-1|TRBJ2-1|many|TRBD2
CASSLGSGAYNEQFF
TGCGCCAGCAGCTTGGGTAGCGGGGCCTACAATGAGCAGTTCTTC
>TRBV6-2/TRBV6-3|TRBJ1-3|many|NA
CASSYSTGYGNTIYF
TGTGCCAGCAGTTACTCTACGGGGTACGGAAACACCATATATTTT
>TRBV12-3/TRBV12-4|TRBJ2-1|many|NA
CASSRQHLEPSSYNEQFF
TGTGCCAGCAGTCGACAGCACCTGGAGCCGAGCTCCTACAATGAGCAGTTCTTC
>TRBV9|TRBJ2-3|many|NA
CASSVEGLDTQYF
TGTGCCAGCAGCGTAGAGGGGTTAGATACGCAGTATTTT
>TRBV11-1|TRBJ2-1|few|NA
CASSLESGGAYNEQFF
TGTGCCAGCAGCTTAGAATCTGGCGGAGCCTACAATGAGCAGTTCTTC
>TRBV7-2|TRBJ2-3|many|NA
CASSLAGVTDTQYF
TGTGCCAGCAGCTTAGCGGGAGTAACAGATACGCAGTATTTT
>TRBV11-1|TRBJ2-7|many|NA
CASSLLTWGYHEQYF
TGTGCCAGCAGCTTACTAACATGGGGGTATCATGAGCAGTACTTC
>TRBV19|TRBJ1-3|many|NA
CASSSTLGSGNTIYF
TGTGCCAGTAGTTCCACGCTGGGCTCTGGAAACACCATATATTTT
>TRBV6-2/TRBV6-3|TRBJ1-2|medium-sized|NA
CASSYFGRGYGYTF
TGTGCCAGCAGTTACTTCGGACGCGGCTATGGCTACACCTTC
>TRBV7-2|TRBJ2-5|many|NA
CASGVETQYF
TGTGCCAGCGGAGTAGAGACCCAGTACTTC
>TRBV7-9|TRBJ1-1|many|NA
CASSATDVTTEAFF
TGTGCCAGCAGCGCGACAGATGTGACGACTGAAGCTTTCTTT
>TRBV6-2/TRBV6-3|TRBJ1-5|many|NA
CASSFTGNQPQHF
TGTGCCAGCAGCTTCACAGGAAATCAGCCCCAGCATTTT
>TRBV6-2/TRBV6-3|TRBJ1-6|many|TRBD1
CASIGQGSSPLHF
TGTGCCAGCATTGGACAGGGGTCGTCACCCCTCCACTTT
>TRBV6-2/TRBV6-3|TRBJ2-5|many|TRBD1
CASSVDRGETQYF
TGTGCCAGCAGTGTAGACAGGGGAGAGACCCAGTACTTC
>TRBV19|TRBJ1-6|many|NA
CASTREYNSPLHF
TGTGCCAGCACAAGGGAGTATAATTCACCCCTCCACTTT
>TRBV7-8|TRBJ2-5|medium-sized|TRBD1
CASSLAPRGGGETQYF
TGTGCCAGCAGCTTAGCACCGCGAGGGGGCGGGGAGACCCAGTACTTC
>TRBV15|TRBJ2-7|many|TRBD1
CATSHGDRVDEQYF
TGTGCCACCAGCCATGGGGACAGGGTGGACGAGCAGTACTTC
>TRBV19|TRBJ2-2|many|NA
CASSRPYDAGELFF
TGTGCCAGTAGCCGACCCTACGACGCCGGGGAGCTGTTTTTT
>TRBV7-3|TRBJ2-1|many|TRBD1
CASSFSGGLDEQFF
TGTGCCAGCAGCTTTTCAGGGGGCCTGGATGAGCAGTTCTTC
>TRBV2|TRBJ2-1|many|NA
CASSATGPKALF
TGTGCCAGCAGCGCCACAGGCCCCAAGGCCCTCTTC
>TRBV6-5|TRBJ2-2|many|NA
CASTRGSGELFF
TGTGCCAGCACTAGGGGATCCGGGGAGCTGTTTTTT
>TRBV6-2/TRBV6-3|TRBJ2-5|medium-sized|NA
CASGTHLGETQYF
TGTGCCAGCGGGACCCATCTGGGGGAGACCCAGTACTTC
>TRBV20-1|TRBJ2-1|medium-sized|TRBD2
CSARREFATSGGFSYNEQFF
TGCAGTGCTAGAAGGGAGTTCGCGACTAGCGGGGGGTTCTCCTACAATGAGCAGTTCTTC